The present T cell receptor beta chain was sequenced within a study of CD8+CD57+ T cells in acquired aplastic anemia. Concerning this clonotype: One end of the junction fails to match germline, which may point to a read error.

Genomic DNA was employed as the template in profiling TCR beta VDJ and CDR3. TCRdb used MiXCR to reprocess the reads, holding one entry per CDR3 protein. Of some 290,000 distinct CDR3 sequences listed, 55% to 60% are singletons. Germline CDR1 is SGHNT and CDR2 is YYREEE (reference sequence). The CDR3 spans 13 residues. This sequence joins TRBV5-4 and TRBJ2-1, with 8 positions matching TRBD1. The sequence was collected from a human donor with severe aplastic anemia or a healthy control (not recorded which). The sequenced sample was sorted CD4+, CD8+, or CD8+CD57+ T cells (not recorded which) from PBMCs. The CDR3 spells CASSQLDRDEQFF. Written as DNA, the CDR3 is TGCGCCAGCAGCCAACTGGACAGGGATGAGCAGTTCTTC.